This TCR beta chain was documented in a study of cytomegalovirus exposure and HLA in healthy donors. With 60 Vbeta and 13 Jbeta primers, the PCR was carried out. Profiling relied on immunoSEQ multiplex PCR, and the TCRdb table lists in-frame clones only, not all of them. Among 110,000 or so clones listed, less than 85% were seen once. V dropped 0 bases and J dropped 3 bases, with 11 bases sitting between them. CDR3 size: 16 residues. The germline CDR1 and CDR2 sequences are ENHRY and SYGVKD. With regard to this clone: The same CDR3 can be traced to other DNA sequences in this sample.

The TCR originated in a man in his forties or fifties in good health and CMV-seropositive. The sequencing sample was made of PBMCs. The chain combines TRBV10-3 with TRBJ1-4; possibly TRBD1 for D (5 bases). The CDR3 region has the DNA TGTGCCATCAGTGAGTCGCTCGGACACTCTAATGAAAAACTGTTTTTT. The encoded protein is CAISESLGHSNEKLFF.